Listed below are T cell receptor beta chains from one sample, sequenced in a study of T cell responses to AZD1222 COVID-19 vaccine. The repertoire was sequenced with immunoSEQ multiplex PCR; TCRdb's copy has only in-frame clones and lacks some. This sample has more than 100,000 clones; over 80% occur once, and the top ten carry roughly 22%. The material sequenced was peripheral blood, taken on day 0 of AZD1222 vaccination. These receptors were obtained from an adult in good health. CDR3s include the opening cysteine and the closing phenylalanine or tryptophan. A D gene is named only where the DNA matches it firmly. Rows give clone size only sometimes, using once, few, many, or a class for an expanded clone.

>TRBJ2-1|TRBD2|13|TRBV6-5|few
CASSYPERDEQFF
TGTGCCAGCAGTTACCCTGAGCGGGACGAGCAGTTCTTC
>TRBJ2-7|NA|14|TRBV3-1/TRBV3-2|NA
CASSQVQGAYEQYF
TGTGCCAGCAGCCAAGTCCAGGGTGCCTACGAGCAGTACTTC
>TRBJ1-1|NA|11|TRBV28|NA
CASSLRGSAFF
TGTGCCAGCAGTTTACGGGGTAGTGCTTTCTTT
>TRBJ1-1|NA|14|TRBV28|once
CASSLGGLGTEAFF
TGTGCCAGCAGTTTGGGGGGTCTGGGCACTGAAGCTTTCTTT
>TRBJ1-2|NA|15|TRBV4-2|NA
CASSQRQDSDYGYTF
TGTGCCAGCAGCCAGCGACAGGACTCTGACTATGGCTACACCTTC
>TRBJ1-1|NA|13|TRBV6-5|few
CASSYSVAAQAFF
TGTGCCAGCAGTTACTCGGTGGCAGCCCAAGCTTTCTTT
>TRBJ2-1|NA|14|TRBV28|NA
CACRARSSYNEQFF
TGTGCCTGCCGGGCAAGGAGCTCCTACAATGAGCAGTTCTTC
>TRBJ1-3|TRBD1|15|TRBV6-5|NA
CASSYSGQGKDTIYF
TGTGCCAGCAGTTACTCCGGACAGGGGAAGGACACCATATATTTT
>TRBJ1-1|NA|11|TRBV12-3/TRBV12-4|once
CASSPDTEAFF
TGTGCCAGCAGTCCCGACACTGAAGCTTTCTTT
>TRBJ1-1|NA|12|TRBV7-9|NA
CASRERGFEAFF
TGTGCCAGCAGGGAAAGGGGCTTTGAAGCTTTCTTT
>TRBJ1-2|TRBD1|15|TRBV2|NA
CASSDPRQGGDGYTF
TGTGCCAGCAGTGACCCCCGACAGGGGGGAGATGGCTACACCTTC
>TRBJ2-7|NA|12|TRBV12-3/TRBV12-4|NA
CASSFGQLEQYF
TGTGCCAGCAGTTTTGGACAGCTCGAGCAGTACTTC
>TRBJ1-5|NA|15|TRBV11-2|once
CASSLSGDATEPQHF
TGTGCCAGCAGCTTATCAGGGGATGCAACGGAGCCCCAGCATTTT
>TRBJ2-7|NA|14|TRBV7-2|NA
CASSLNTGFYEQYF
TGTGCCAGCAGCTTGAATACAGGGTTCTACGAGCAGTACTTC
>TRBJ1-1|NA|14|TRBV27|NA
CASSLLEGNTEAFF
TGTGCCAGCAGTTTATTGGAAGGAAACACTGAAGCTTTCTTT
>TRBJ2-3|NA|16|TRBV19|NA
CASSAPGEALADTQYF
TGTGCCAGTAGTGCCCCGGGAGAGGCCTTGGCAGATACGCAGTATTTT
>TRBJ1-2|NA|15|TRBV6-1|NA
CASSEEGGRYYGYTF
TGTGCCAGCAGTGAAGAAGGGGGAAGGTACTATGGCTACACCTTC
>TRBJ2-7|NA|14|TRBV28|once
CASSDGTFSYEQYF
TGTGCCAGCAGTGATGGGACTTTTTCCTACGAGCAGTACTTC
>TRBJ2-5|TRBD2|14|TRBV6-5|NA
CASSYLAGGETQYF
TGTGCCAGCAGTTACCTAGCGGGAGGGGAGACCCAGTACTTC
>TRBJ1-5|NA|19|TRBV24-1|NA
CATSDEGETGLFSNQPQHF
TGTGCCACCAGTGATGAAGGTGAGACAGGTTTATTTAGCAATCAGCCCCAGCATTTT
>TRBJ2-3|TRBD2|16|TRBV29-1|NA
CSVEFRLADSTDTQYF
TGCAGCGTTGAATTTAGACTAGCGGATAGCACAGATACGCAGTATTTT
>TRBJ2-5|NA|15|TRBV7-9|NA
CASSPRYRLEETQYF
TGTGCCAGCAGCCCCAGATATCGGCTTGAAGAGACCCAGTACTTC
>TRBJ1-1|TRBD1|15|TRBV28|NA
CASRTGGAMNTEAFF
TGTGCCAGCAGGACAGGGGGCGCGATGAACACTGAAGCTTTCTTT
>TRBJ2-6|NA|18|TRBV18|few
CASSPRPGEGTGANVLTF
TGTGCCAGCTCACCACGGCCAGGGGAAGGGACTGGGGCCAACGTCCTGACTTTC
>TRBJ2-7|NA|14|TRBV25-1|NA
CASSESQERYEQYF
TGTGCCAGCAGTGAATCCCAGGAGAGGTACGAGCAGTACTTC
>TRBJ1-3|NA|15|TRBV15|NA
CATSRDRGSGNTIYF
TGTGCCACCAGCAGAGATAGGGGATCTGGAAACACCATATATTTT
>TRBJ2-3|NA|16|TRBV5-1|NA
CASSFTGLRSTDTQYF
TGCGCCAGCAGCTTCACAGGCCTAAGGAGCACAGATACGCAGTATTTT
>TRBJ1-1|TRBD1|12|TRBV7-3|NA
CASSLGQGKAFF
TGTGCCAGCAGCTTGGGACAGGGCAAAGCTTTCTTT
>TRBJ1-1|NA|11|TRBV30|once
CAQSRGTEAFF
TGTGCCCAAAGTCGAGGCACTGAAGCTTTCTTT
>TRBJ2-3|NA|14|TRBV10-1|NA
CASSPGASTDTQYF
TGCGCCAGCAGTCCGGGCGCTAGCACAGATACGCAGTATTTT
>TRBJ2-1|NA|16|TRBV4-3|NA
CASSQDLGSTYNEQFF
TGCGCCAGCAGCCAAGATCTGGGATCCACCTACAATGAGCAGTTCTTC
>TRBJ1-3|TRBD1|14|TRBV19|NA
CASTHGTDGNTIYF
TGTGCCAGTACTCACGGGACAGATGGAAACACCATATATTTT
>TRBJ1-1|TRBD1|14|TRBV6-4|NA
CASSVQGGNTEAFF
TGTGCCAGCAGCGTGCAGGGGGGTAACACTGAAGCTTTCTTT
>TRBJ2-3|TRBD2|16|TRBV28|NA
CASNLWTGGSTDTQYF
TGTGCCAGCAACTTATGGACGGGAGGGAGCACAGATACGCAGTATTTT
>TRBJ1-3|NA|13|TRBV7-2|once
CASRNRAGNTIYF
TGTGCCAGCAGGAACAGGGCCGGAAACACCATATATTTT
>TRBJ1-6|NA|14|TRBV27|NA
CASSEGFYNSPLHF
TGTGCCAGCAGCGAGGGATTCTATAATTCACCCCTCCACTTT
>TRBJ2-5|NA|12|TRBV11-2|NA
CASSPNRETQYF
TGTGCCAGCAGTCCTAACAGGGAGACCCAGTACTTC
>TRBJ2-7|TRBD2|15|TRBV18|NA
CASSPGTSGAYEQYF
TGTGCCAGCTCACCCGGGACTAGCGGGGCCTACGAGCAGTACTTC
>TRBJ1-2|NA|16|TRBV18|NA
CASSPNPGGVGYGYTF
TGTGCCAGCTCCCCGAACCCCGGAGGCGTCGGCTATGGCTACACCTTC
>TRBJ2-7|NA|14|TRBV19|NA
CASSIRGFSYEQYF
TGTGCCAGTAGTATAAGGGGTTTCTCCTACGAGCAGTACTTC
>TRBJ2-7|NA|14|TRBV27|NA
CASSLSEVSYEQYF
TGTGCCAGCAGTTTATCGGAAGTTTCCTACGAGCAGTACTTC
>TRBJ2-1|NA|15|TRBV28|NA
CASSFGGPARNEQFF
TGTGCCAGCAGTTTTGGGGGTCCCGCCAGAAATGAGCAGTTCTTC
>TRBJ1-2|TRBD1|15|TRBV4-3|NA
CASSPVVGAGGGYTF
TGCGCCAGCAGCCCGGTGGTCGGGGCAGGGGGAGGCTACACCTTC
>TRBJ1-2|TRBD1|14|TRBV7-9|NA
CASSLLGQGDGYTF
TGTGCCAGCAGTCTTCTAGGACAGGGAGACGGCTACACCTTC
>TRBJ1-2|NA|15|TRBV28|few
CASSFPGARGAGYTF
TGTGCCAGCAGTTTTCCGGGGGCCCGGGGGGCTGGCTACACCTTC
>TRBJ2-3|TRBD2|14|TRBV7-9|NA
CASSLVTSGDTQYF
TGTGCCAGCAGCTTAGTTACTAGCGGAGATACGCAGTATTTT
>TRBJ2-2|TRBD2|14|TRBV6-4|NA
CASPGGGCSGELFF
TGTGCCTCCCCGGGGGGGGGATGCTCCGGGGAGCTGTTTTTT
>TRBJ1-1|NA|13|TRBV7-2|once
CASSLGGRTEAFF
TGTGCCAGCAGCTTAGGGGGGAGGACTGAAGCTTTCTTT
>TRBJ2-1|TRBD2|14|TRBV28|NA
CASRKAGPYNEQFF
TGTGCCAGCAGAAAAGCGGGGCCCTACAATGAGCAGTTCTTC
>TRBJ1-6|TRBD1|15|TRBV4-1|NA
CASSPIQGQGSPLHF
TGCGCCAGCAGCCCAATACAGGGGCAGGGATCACCCCTCCACTTT
>TRBJ1-5|NA|15|TRBV6-5|NA
CASSYSFRPDQPQHF
TGTGCCAGCAGTTACTCGTTCAGGCCTGATCAGCCCCAGCATTTT
>TRBJ2-7|NA|13|TRBV7-3|NA
CASSLGPAGEQYF
TGTGCCAGCAGCTTAGGGCCCGCGGGCGAGCAGTACTTC
>TRBJ1-1|NA|13|TRBV19|NA
CASMEQGPTEAFF
TGTGCCAGTATGGAGCAGGGACCCACTGAAGCTTTCTTT